The rows below give T cell receptor beta chains drawn from one sample of a study of shared clonotypes between healthy human individuals. TCRdb keeps only in-frame clones here, not all; method: immunoSEQ multiplex PCR. The table shows approximately 2.4 million clones, with almost 96% occurring only once. What was sequenced was naive CD4+ T cells sorted from blood. The receptors here all came from a man aged 18 to 29 in good health. The CDR3 runs from the conserved cysteine through the conserved F or W. D genes are given only for firm matches. Rows give clone size only sometimes, using once, few, many, or a class for an expanded clone.

CASTLRGEGLYNEQFF	TGTGCCAGCACCCTCCGGGGGGAGGGCCTTTACAATGAGCAGTTCTTC	TRBD2	-	TRBV9	TRBJ2-1
CASSPRASYNEQFF	TGCGCCAGCAGCCCCCGGGCCTCATACAATGAGCAGTTCTTC	-	-	TRBV4-1	TRBJ2-1
CASSPRVFGEDTQYF	TGTGCCAGCAGTCCCAGGGTCTTTGGAGAGGATACGCAGTATTTT	-	-	TRBV27	TRBJ2-3
CTSSQDRYEQYF	TGCACCAGCAGCCAAGATAGGTACGAGCAGTACTTC	-	-	TRBV1	TRBJ2-7
CAWTDFSGTQYF	TGTGCCTGGACCGATTTTTCAGGGACCCAGTACTTC	-	-	TRBV30	TRBJ2-5
CASLAGASGEKLFF	TGTGCCAGCTTGGCAGGGGCGTCTGGGGAAAAACTGTTTTTT	-	-	TRBV18	TRBJ1-4
CASSLHETQYF	TGTGCCAGCAGCCTCCACGAGACCCAGTACTTC	-	-	TRBV11-2	TRBJ2-5
CASSLGLSGGYEQYF	TGTGCCAGCAGCTTGGGTTTGTCCGGGGGCTACGAGCAGTACTTC	-	-	TRBV5-4	TRBJ2-7
CASSETDPGNTIYF	TGTGCCAGCAGTGAAACAGATCCTGGAAACACCATATATTTT	-	-	TRBV25-1	TRBJ1-3
CASSVWETQYF	TGTGCCAGCAGTGTCTGGGAGACCCAGTACTTC	-	few	TRBV2	TRBJ2-5
CASSLGLGQNYGYTF	TGCGCCAGCAGCTTGGGTTTAGGACAGAACTATGGCTACACCTTC	-	-	TRBV5-1	TRBJ1-2
CASSPGGTGGEKLFF	TGTGCCAGCTCACCAGGGGGGACAGGCGGTGAAAAACTGTTTTTT	TRBD1	-	TRBV18	TRBJ1-4
CASSYLGLNQETQYF	TGTGCCAGCAGTTACCTGGGATTAAACCAAGAGACCCAGTACTTC	-	once	TRBV6-6	TRBJ2-5
CASTRPQHF	TGTGCCAGCACGAGGCCCCAGCATTTT	-	-	TRBV6-6	TRBJ1-5
CASSERVLAYF	TGTGCCAGCAGTGAGAGGGTCCTGGCGTACTTC	-	-	TRBV2	TRBJ2-5
CASSLAGGPEIEQFF	TGTGCCAGTAGTTTAGCGGGAGGGCCTGAGATTGAGCAGTTCTTC	TRBD2	once	TRBV19	TRBJ2-1
CASSLAPGETQYF	TGTGCTAGCAGCTTAGCCCCGGGGGAGACCCAGTACTTC	-	-	TRBV7-7	TRBJ2-5
CATSRVGDSSYTF	TGTGCCACCAGCAGAGTCGGCGACAGTAGCTACACCTTC	-	-	TRBV15	TRBJ1-2
CASSESRTDPQETQYF	TGTGCCAGCAGTGAATCCAGGACAGATCCCCAAGAGACCCAGTACTTC	-	-	TRBV25-1	TRBJ2-5
CASSLGQGLYGYTF	TGTGCCAGCAGTTTAGGACAGGGGCTTTATGGCTACACCTTC	TRBD1	-	TRBV28	TRBJ1-2
CASNPSRGTSYEQYF	TGTGCCAGCAACCCATCCCGGGGCACCTCCTACGAGCAGTACTTC	-	once	TRBV2	TRBJ2-7
CASRSTGTAQVKQYF	TGTGCCAGCAGGTCGACCGGGACAGCCCAGGTGAAGCAGTACTTC	TRBD1	once	TRBV5-6	TRBJ2-7
CAISESRGPGYTF	TGTGCCATCAGTGAGTCCAGGGGTCCAGGCTACACCTTC	-	-	TRBV10-3	TRBJ1-2
CASRGGQGPNQPQHF	TGCGCCAGCAGGGGGGGGCAGGGTCCCAATCAGCCCCAGCATTTT	-	-	TRBV10-2	TRBJ1-5
CASSVVPSSGANVLTF	TGCGCCAGCAGCGTAGTCCCTAGCTCTGGGGCCAACGTCCTGACTTTC	-	-	TRBV5-1	TRBJ2-6